The 6 T cell receptor beta chains listed next were all sequenced from one sample in a study of shared clonotypes between healthy human individuals. Sequencing used immunoSEQ multiplex PCR; TCRdb keeps in-frame clones, though not all of them. The sample lists some 2.1 million clones; about 95% were seen once. Naive CD8 cells were CD45RO-negative, positively selected for CCR7, excluding terminally differentiated effector memory CD45RA+ cells. The sequenced sample was naive CD8+ T cells sorted from blood. These TCRs come from a man aged 18 to 30 in good health.

This clone is a singleton in its sample. The genes are TRBV29-1 and TRBJ2-3; D perhaps matches TRBD2 (6 bases). V was pared by 3 bases and J by 0 bases, with 10 bases between. Germline loops: CDR1 SQVTM, CDR2 ANQGSEA. The CDR3 is made up of 14 amino acids. Here the CDR3 reads CSVDLGSSTDTQYF. Written as DNA, the CDR3 is TGCAGCGTTGATCTCGGGAGCAGCACAGATACGCAGTATTTT.

This chain links TRBV28 with TRBJ1-6; D is undetermined. Deletions cut 8 bases from V and 0 bases from J, with 17 bases between. This CDR3 region has 17 residues. Germline V gene sequence: CDR1 MDHEN, CDR2 SYDVKM. The CDR3 spells CASCPPDLSSYNSPLHF. CDR3 in DNA: TGTGCCAGCTGTCCCCCGGACCTCAGCTCCTATAATTCACCCCTCCACTTT.

The rearrangement uses TRBV6-6 and TRBJ2-3; maybe TRBD1 (6 bases). Looked up from germline, CDR1 is MNHNY and CDR2 is SVGAGI (reference sequence). The V end was cut by 5 bases, the J end by 5 bases, with 11 bases between. The CDR3 is 13 residues long. CDR3 nucleotide sequence: TGTGCCAGCAGTCCGACAGGTGGAGATACGCAGTATTTT. The encoded protein is CASSPTGGDTQYF.

V gene TRBV10-1 combines with J gene TRBJ2-3; 9 bases align to TRBD1. Trimming took 2 bases from V and 4 from J; bases not matched to a gene: 4. This CDR3 has 15 residues. Germline values: CDR1 WNHNN, CDR2 SYGVQD (reference sequence). The CDR3, as DNA: TGCGCCAGCAGTGAGGGGACAGGGACGTCAGATACGCAGTATTTT. Its protein is CASSEGTGTSDTQYF.

Remarks on this clone: Different DNA sequences within this sample yield the same CDR3. This rearrangement joins TRBV30 to TRBJ1-5, with TRBD1 identical over 11 bases. This CDR3 has 14 amino acids. J gave up 7 bases and V 0 bases, and 2 bases lay outside the gene matches. Germline V lookup: CDR1 GTSNPN, CDR2 SVGIG (reference sequence). CDR3 in DNA: TGTGCCTGGAGTGTGGGACAGGGGGTCCAGCCCCAGCATTTT. Protein: CAWSVGQGVQPQHF.

Comments on this clone: This sample includes further DNA sequences coding for the same CDR3. This sequence joins TRBV6-5 and TRBJ2-1, with D tentatively TRBD2 (6 bases). Germline CDR1 and CDR2: MNHEY and SVGAGI. Trimming shortened V by 0 bases and J by 5 bases, and 11 bases separated the two germline ends. There are 15 residues in the CDR3. The CDR3 loop is CASSYSSGGDNEQFF. As DNA, the CDR3 is TGTGCCAGCAGTTACTCGAGCGGAGGGGACAATGAGCAGTTCTTC.